These 16 T cell receptor beta chains came from one sample sequenced in a study of blood T cells in healthy people across ages. A J-beta primer mix and a sample-barcoded 5' primer were used in a second PCR of roughly 7 to 12 cycles. One entry per CDR3 protein results from TCRdb running MiXCR on the 5' RACE reads. The sample carries more than 900,000 distinct CDR3 sequences, about 25% recorded once. The same sample was also used in a study of T cells of mothers and their children.

The sequencing sample was made of blood. These receptors originate from a girl aged 2-10 years in good health.

This chain links TRBV5-6 with TRBJ1-4; unclear D gene. The CDR3 runs 14 residues. V was clipped by 1 base and J by 5 bases, with 9 bases between them. CDR1 and CDR2 (germline): SGHDT, YYEEEE. CDR3 coding DNA: TGTGCCAGCAGCTTGAAACAGCCCAATGAAAAACTGTTTTTT. Its protein is CASSLKQPNEKLFF.

Only a few counts were recorded for this clonotype. J is TRBJ2-5 and V is TRBV11-2, with D perhaps TRBD1 (5 bases). The closer fit of TRBJ2-7 to the DNA end suggests the J call may be wrong. Germline CDR1 SGHAT, CDR2 FQNNGV. The CDR3 has 15 residues. The CDR3 loop is CASSLDPGVQDEQYF. In DNA form, the CDR3 reads TGTGCCAGCAGCTTAGACCCGGGCGTACAGGACGAGCAGTACTTC.

The chain joins TRBV25-1 to TRBJ1-5; maybe TRBD1 (6 bases). In germline, CDR1 is MGHDK, CDR2 SYGVNS. This CDR3 spans 13 amino acids. The V gene lost 2 bases and the J gene lost 9 bases, with 11 bases spanning the gap. The CDR3 DNA reads TGTGCCAGCAGTGAAGGGGGGGGCACGCCCCAGCATTTT. It is translated as CASSEGGGTPQHF.

This clonotype has a handful of counts. The J gene is TRBJ2-1, the V gene TRBV11-2; D not resolved. There are 14 residues in the CDR3. The V gene's germline CDR1 is SGHAT and CDR2 FQNNGV. The V and J ends lost 0 bases and 9 bases respectively, with 12 bases between them. CDR3 sequence reads: CASSLDPLVAEQFF. The CDR3 nucleotides read TGTGCCAGCAGCTTAGACCCGTTAGTTGCTGAGCAGTTCTTC.

This chain uses TRBV6-2 or TRBV6-3 with TRBJ2-3, with 7 bases matching TRBD1. Looked up from germline, CDR1 is MNHEY and CDR2 is SVGEGT. CDR3 size: 16 residues. V lost 7 bases, J lost 4 bases, and 14 bases stayed unmatched. For the CDR3, the DNA is TGTGCCAGCACCTCGTACAGTGACAGGGATTCAGATACGCAGTATTTT. Protein product: CASTSYSDRDSDTQYF.

The chain has TRBV19 and TRBJ2-4, with no clear D. This CDR3 is built from 12 residues. The V and J ends lost 3 bases and 6 bases respectively, with 6 bases between them. Per germline, CDR1 LNHDA and CDR2 SQIVND (reference sequence). CDR3 nucleotide sequence: TGTGCCAGTAGTATTGTAGCAAACATTCAGTACTTC. It encodes CASSIVANIQYF.

There are a few counts of this clonotype. The chain uses TRBV25-1 and TRBJ2-5; D perhaps matches TRBD2 (6 bases). This CDR3 comprises 12 residues. Deletions cut 9 bases from V and 4 bases from J, with 12 bases between. Germline loops: CDR1 MGHDK, CDR2 SYGVNS. CDR3 in amino acids: CASRGKLETQYF. The CDR3 nucleotides read TGTGCCAGTCGGGGGAAGTTAGAGACCCAGTACTTC.

This clonotype occurred a few times. The J gene is TRBJ2-5, the V gene TRBV4-3, with D perhaps being TRBD1 or TRBD2 (5 bases each). The length of the CDR3 is 14 residues. Trimming left V 1 base short and J 5 bases short, with 11 bases between. Germline V gives CDR1 LGHNA, CDR2 YSLEER. CDR3 region: CASSQVVGTETQYF. In DNA form, the CDR3 reads TGCGCCAGCAGCCAAGTTGTAGGGACGGAGACCCAGTACTTC.

This clonotype appeared a few times. The rearrangement uses TRBV6-2 or TRBV6-3 and TRBJ2-1; D call uncertain. V was trimmed by 4 bases and J by 2 bases, leaving 9 bases between them. Germline V CDR1 and CDR2: MNHEY, SVGEGT. CDR3 length: 14 amino acids. Written as DNA, the CDR3 is TGTGCCAGCAGTTCCTCCTCCCCCTACAATGAGCAGTTCTTC. Residues: CASSSSSPYNEQFF.

This clonotype was counted only a few times. The gene calls are TRBV20-1 and TRBJ2-2, with 10 bases that match TRBD2. Trimming took 0 bases from V and 4 from J; bases not matched to a gene: 5. The CDR3 contains 16 residues. Germline CDR1 DFQATT, CDR2 SNEGSKA (reference sequence). CDR3 sequence reads: CSARDNSGGLTGELFF. In nucleotides, the CDR3 is TGCAGTGCTAGAGATAATAGCGGGGGGCTCACCGGGGAGCTGTTTTTT.

The chain joins TRBV4-1 to TRBJ2-5; 8 bases line up with TRBD1. The J call may be in error: the DNA end matches TRBJ2-7 better. The CDR3 extends over 16 amino acids. The germline V gene encodes CDR1 MGHRA and CDR2 YSYEKL. The CDR3 DNA sequence: TGCGCCAGCAGCCGGAACGCCGGGACAGGTTACTACGAGCAGTACTTC. Amino acids: CASSRNAGTGYYEQYF.

The chain carries TRBV5-6 and TRBJ1-2; D uncertain. CDR1 is SGHDT and CDR2 is YYEEEE in the germline V gene. Trimming stripped 0 bases from V and 0 bases from J, with 6 bases between. The CDR3 runs 14 residues. CDR3 sequence (DNA): TGTGCCAGCAGCTTGGTCGGGACTAACTATGGCTACACCTTC. It yields the protein CASSLVGTNYGYTF.

Only a few counts were recorded for this clonotype. The J gene is TRBJ2-3, the V gene TRBV2; unclear D gene. The CDR3 runs 15 residues. The V and J ends lost 7 bases and 4 bases respectively, with 18 bases between them. Germline-derived CDR1 and CDR2 are SNHLY and FYNNEI. The DNA of the CDR3 is TGTGCCAGCACGGTACTCGCGACCGGGTCAGATACGCAGTATTTT. As protein: CASTVLATGSDTQYF.

The chain links TRBV3-1 to TRBJ2-5; D call uncertain. The length of the CDR3 is 14 residues. CDR1 and CDR2 (germline): LGHDT, YNNKEL (reference sequence). V lost 5 bases, J lost 2 bases, and 12 bases lay in between. The CDR3 loop reads CASSAPWGQETQYF. The CDR3 DNA reads TGTGCCAGCAGCGCCCCTTGGGGTCAAGAGACCCAGTACTTC.

A single count supports this clonotype. The chain uses TRBV20-1 and TRBJ2-7; 16 nucleotides align to TRBD2. The CDR3 is 17 residues long. From germline, CDR1 is DFQATT and CDR2 SNEGSKA (reference sequence). The V gene end was trimmed by 3 bases and the J gene end by 4 bases; junction bases not matched to a gene: 9. Written as DNA, the CDR3 is TGCAGTGCTAGCCCGGGACTAGCGGGAGGGCCGTGGTACGAGCAGTACTTC. Translation: CSASPGLAGGPWYEQYF.

This clonotype has only a few counts. The V call is TRBV5-4, the J call TRBJ1-1; D possibly corresponds to TRBD1 (6 bases). There are 15 residues in the CDR3. V lost 0 bases, J lost 0 bases, and 9 bases lay in between. Germline V gene lookup returns CDR1 SGHNT and CDR2 YYREEE (reference sequence). CDR3 sequence (DNA): TGTGCCAGCAGCTTGGCAGGGGCTATGAACACTGAAGCTTTCTTT. It is translated as CASSLAGAMNTEAFF.